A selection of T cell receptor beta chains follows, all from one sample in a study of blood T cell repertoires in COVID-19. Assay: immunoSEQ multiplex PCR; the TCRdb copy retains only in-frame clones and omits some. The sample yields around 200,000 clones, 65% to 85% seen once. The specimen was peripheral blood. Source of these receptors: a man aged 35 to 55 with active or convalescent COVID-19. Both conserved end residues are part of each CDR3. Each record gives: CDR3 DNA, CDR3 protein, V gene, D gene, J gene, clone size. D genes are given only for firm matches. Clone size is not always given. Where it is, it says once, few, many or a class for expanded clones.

cdr3_nt: TGTGCCTGGGGCCAGGACAGGGGGCTCCTCAGCTCCTACGAGCAGTACTTC
cdr3_aa: CAWGQDRGLLSSYEQYF
v_call: TRBV30
d_call: TRBD1
j_call: TRBJ2-7
clone_size: .

cdr3_nt: TGTGCCAGCAGTCAACGGCGGGGAATGGTCGCAGATACGCAGTATTTT
cdr3_aa: CASSQRRGMVADTQYF
v_call: TRBV6-2/TRBV6-3
d_call: .
j_call: TRBJ2-3
clone_size: .

cdr3_nt: TGCGCCAGCAGCTTGGAACAGGGTCTGGGCTATGGCTACACCTTC
cdr3_aa: CASSLEQGLGYGYTF
v_call: TRBV5-1
d_call: .
j_call: TRBJ1-2
clone_size: .

cdr3_nt: TGTGCCAGCGGCCGCGGGATTCCAGGTCGAAATTCACCCCTCCACTTT
cdr3_aa: CASGRGIPGRNSPLHF
v_call: TRBV2
d_call: .
j_call: TRBJ1-6
clone_size: .

cdr3_nt: TGCGCCAGCAGCGGAGGCAGCCTACTAGAGAACACTGAAGCTTTCTTT
cdr3_aa: CASSGGSLLENTEAFF
v_call: TRBV5-1
d_call: .
j_call: TRBJ1-1
clone_size: .

cdr3_nt: TGCGCCAGCAGCCAATCTTCCGGGAGGTATAATGAAAAACTGTTTTTT
cdr3_aa: CASSQSSGRYNEKLFF
v_call: TRBV5-1
d_call: .
j_call: TRBJ1-4
clone_size: .

cdr3_nt: TGTGCCAGCAGTGGATCCTACACAGGGGGCGTTAATGAAAAACTGTTTTTT
cdr3_aa: CASSGSYTGGVNEKLFF
v_call: TRBV2
d_call: TRBD1
j_call: TRBJ1-4
clone_size: .

cdr3_nt: TGTGCCAGCAGTCCCGGGACAGGGTACGCCAATCAGCCCCAGCATTTT
cdr3_aa: CASSPGTGYANQPQHF
v_call: TRBV6-2/TRBV6-3
d_call: TRBD1
j_call: TRBJ1-5
clone_size: .

cdr3_nt: TGTGCCAGCAGTACGGGGGAGACCCAGTACTTC
cdr3_aa: CASSTGETQYF
v_call: TRBV27
d_call: .
j_call: TRBJ2-5
clone_size: .

cdr3_nt: TGTGCCTGGAAGGGGGACAGGGGGGGAAGGAACACTGAAGCTTTCTTT
cdr3_aa: CAWKGDRGGRNTEAFF
v_call: TRBV30
d_call: TRBD1
j_call: TRBJ1-1
clone_size: .

cdr3_nt: TGTGCCAGCAGCCGCGAGGTTTGGGTATCCTCTGGGGCCAACGTCCTGACTTTC
cdr3_aa: CASSREVWVSSGANVLTF
v_call: TRBV14
d_call: .
j_call: TRBJ2-6
clone_size: .

cdr3_nt: TGCAGCGTTGGGGGGCAGTCAGCCCTCTCTGGGGCCAACGTCCTGACTTTC
cdr3_aa: CSVGGQSALSGANVLTF
v_call: TRBV29-1
d_call: .
j_call: TRBJ2-6
clone_size: once

cdr3_nt: TGTGCCACCAGTGAACGGCGGCACCCCTACGAGCAGTACTTC
cdr3_aa: CATSERRHPYEQYF
v_call: TRBV24-1
d_call: .
j_call: TRBJ2-7
clone_size: .

cdr3_nt: TGTGCCAGCAGCTTGGAGCAGGGGTTGGGAAAACTGTTTTTT
cdr3_aa: CASSLEQGLGKLFF
v_call: TRBV5-5
d_call: .
j_call: TRBJ1-4
clone_size: .

cdr3_nt: TGTGCCACCAGTGAGCGCACCGGAGGGGGGGGCTCGGGTAGCTATGGCTACACCTTC
cdr3_aa: CATSERTGGGGSGSYGYTF
v_call: TRBV24-1
d_call: .
j_call: TRBJ1-2
clone_size: .

cdr3_nt: TGTGCCAGTAGTAAACAGGGGGCGTCGCAAAAACTGTTTTTT
cdr3_aa: CASSKQGASQKLFF
v_call: TRBV19
d_call: TRBD1
j_call: TRBJ1-4
clone_size: .

cdr3_nt: TGTGCCTGGAGTGTAGGACTAGCGGGAACCAATGAGCAGTTCTTC
cdr3_aa: CAWSVGLAGTNEQFF
v_call: TRBV30
d_call: TRBD2
j_call: TRBJ2-1
clone_size: .

cdr3_nt: TGTGCCAGTTCGTTTAGGGGGCCGGGAGTTGAAAAACTGTTTTTT
cdr3_aa: CASSFRGPGVEKLFF
v_call: TRBV19
d_call: TRBD1
j_call: TRBJ1-4
clone_size: .

cdr3_nt: TGTGCCTGGGGGGTCCGGGAGAAGCATTTT
cdr3_aa: CAWGVREKHF
v_call: TRBV30
d_call: .
j_call: TRBJ1-5
clone_size: .

cdr3_nt: TGTGCCAGCAGCCTTGCCGGGACAGGGGGATCGGGAAACACCATATATTTT
cdr3_aa: CASSLAGTGGSGNTIYF
v_call: TRBV3-1/TRBV3-2
d_call: TRBD1
j_call: TRBJ1-3
clone_size: .

cdr3_nt: TGTGCCAGTAGTAGACAGGGCAGCACCGGGGAGCTGTTTTTT
cdr3_aa: CASSRQGSTGELFF
v_call: TRBV19
d_call: TRBD1
j_call: TRBJ2-2
clone_size: few

cdr3_nt: TGTGCCAGCAGCGAGAACGGACAGATGAACACTGAAGCTTTCTTT
cdr3_aa: CASSENGQMNTEAFF
v_call: TRBV11-3
d_call: .
j_call: TRBJ1-1
clone_size: .

cdr3_nt: TGCAGCGTTGATAGAGGGCAAGAGACCCAGTACTTC
cdr3_aa: CSVDRGQETQYF
v_call: TRBV29-1
d_call: .
j_call: TRBJ2-5
clone_size: .

cdr3_nt: TGCGCCAGCAGCTCTCAAGAGACCCAGTACTTC
cdr3_aa: CASSSQETQYF
v_call: TRBV5-1
d_call: .
j_call: TRBJ2-5
clone_size: .

cdr3_nt: TGTGCCATCAGTGTATCGGCGGGACAGGGGGCGCAGGGAGCTTTCTTT
cdr3_aa: CAISVSAGQGAQGAFF
v_call: TRBV10-3
d_call: TRBD1
j_call: TRBJ1-1
clone_size: once

cdr3_nt: TGTGCCACCAGTGATTTGACAGGGGGTAATGGCTACACCTTC
cdr3_aa: CATSDLTGGNGYTF
v_call: TRBV24-1
d_call: TRBD1
j_call: TRBJ1-2
clone_size: .

cdr3_nt: TGTGCCAGCAGCTTAGCGCACAGGGGTTACGAGCAGTACTTC
cdr3_aa: CASSLAHRGYEQYF
v_call: TRBV7-2
d_call: TRBD1
j_call: TRBJ2-7
clone_size: .

cdr3_nt: TGTGCCAGCAGCGACGGACAGGGTTATGGCTACACCTTC
cdr3_aa: CASSDGQGYGYTF
v_call: TRBV7-9
d_call: TRBD1
j_call: TRBJ1-2
clone_size: few

cdr3_nt: TGTGCCAGTATTCCGGGACAGGCGAACACCGGGGAGCTGTTTTTT
cdr3_aa: CASIPGQANTGELFF
v_call: TRBV19
d_call: TRBD1
j_call: TRBJ2-2
clone_size: .